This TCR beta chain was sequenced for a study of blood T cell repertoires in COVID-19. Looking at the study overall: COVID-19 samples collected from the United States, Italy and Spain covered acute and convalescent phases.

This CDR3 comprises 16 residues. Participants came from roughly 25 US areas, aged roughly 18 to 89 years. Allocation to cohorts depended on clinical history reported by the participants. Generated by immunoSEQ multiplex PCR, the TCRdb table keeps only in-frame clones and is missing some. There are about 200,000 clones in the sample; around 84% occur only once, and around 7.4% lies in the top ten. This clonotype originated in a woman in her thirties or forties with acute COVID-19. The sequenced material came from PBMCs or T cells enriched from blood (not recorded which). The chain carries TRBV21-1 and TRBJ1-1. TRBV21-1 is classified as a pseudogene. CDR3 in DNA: TGTGCCAGCAGCAAAGCGATATCGGGAGGGGGCTCGGAAGCTTTCTTT. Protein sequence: CASSKAISGGGSEAFF.